The entry that follows covers one TCR beta chain sequence. The antigen is undetermined. This sequence may be a read error, since a much larger clone differs from it by one base. The iRepertoire nested amplicon-rescue multiplex PCR amplified TCR alpha and beta CDR3s from RNA. One-step reverse transcription and amplification started from approximately 100-400 ng of tissue mRNA or PBMC total RNA. TCRdb reprocessed the multiplex PCR reads via MiXCR and lists one record per CDR3 protein. The sample shows more than 110,000 distinct CDR3 sequences, approximately 40% of them seen only once. The data were obtained in a study of glioma-infiltrating T cells. The study's findings and limits: Tissue-blood divergence was below expectation in non-neoplastic patients, above in gliomas. Tissue and blood shared very few CDR3 sequences.

The TCR comes from a human donor with low-grade glioma or glioblastoma, undergoing nonglioma brain surgery, or in good health (not recorded which). Sample: glioma tissue, nonneoplastic brain tissue, or PBMCs (not recorded which).

CDR3 amino acids: CSATRSGFEQYF. The CDR3 DNA is TGCAGTGCTACCCGGTCGGGGTTTGAGCAGTACTTC. This chain uses TRBV20-1 with TRBJ2-7; TRBD2 might be the D (5 bases). The length of the CDR3 is 12 residues. Germline V gene data show CDR1 as DFQATT and CDR2 as SNEGSKA (reference sequence). The V end was cut by 4 bases, the J end by 7 bases, with 14 bases between.